The entry below gives a single TCR beta chain sequence along with its context. There is no known antigen for this receptor. No much larger clonotype is one base removed from it; base qualities were not supplied. Library preparation employed the immunoSEQ multiplex PCR assay. For the multiplex PCR, a mixture combining 60 forward primers for TCR Vbeta segments and 13 reverse primers for TCR Jbeta segments was used. Amplification of the CDR3 region of rearranged TCR beta genes was performed with a multiplex PCR assay on genomic DNA. On the Illumina HiSeq System, the amplified TCR beta libraries were sequenced as 87-base-pair reads. The original pipeline was this. A later analysis counted 75 million to 100 million unique TCR beta chains across the 550 to 700 repertoires, and around 12 million of these chains were shared by at least two donors. Raw reads were error-corrected and collapsed into unique sequences with a nearest-neighbor algorithm that merged closely related sequences to remove PCR and sequencing errors. V, D and J gene segments were assigned by aligning CDR3 sequences to IMGT reference sequences. Each retained sequence needed at least a six-nucleotide match to both a V gene segment and a J gene segment. A rearrangement was called productive if the CDR3 had no stop codons and remained in frame with V and J, and every other rearrangement was called non-productive. Following IMGT convention, CDR3 was defined as the stretch from the second conserved V-encoded cysteine to the conserved J-encoded phenylalanine. The earlier analysis of fewer than 750 of the donors excluded sequences that lacked an unambiguous match to a single V gene segment. An earlier analysis of fewer than 750 of the donors called V segments functional above 56.7% productive rearrangements and segregating when the between-donor standard deviation exceeded 5%. A statistical classification framework was built to diagnose cytomegalovirus status from the catalog of TCR beta chain sequences. A later analysis assigned V and J genes by comparing TCR nucleotide sequences with IMGT/GENE-DB human TR gene sequences. Using the TCRdist pipeline, a later analysis assigned CDR3 sequences along with most-parsimonious VDJ recombination scenarios. In a later analysis, each TCR beta chain was defined by its CDR3 amino acid sequence together with its V-gene family, and reads lacking a unique V-gene family were excluded. To address suspected cross-contamination and a sequencing artifact, a later analysis removed a few hundred highly shared, low-generation-probability nucleotide sequences. A later analysis calculated a clonal expansion index for each public chain from normalized within-repertoire ranks of inferred template counts. In a later analysis, generation probabilities were computed using a VDJ recombination model fitted to out-of-frame rearrangements, and the results were checked against IGoR. In a later analysis, hypergeometric tests were used to score TCR-TCR, TCR-HLA and TCR-CMV co-occurrence, with a repertoire-size bias correction applied to TCR pairs. To estimate false discovery rates, a later analysis permuted the HLA or CMV assignments 20 times. In a later analysis, co-occurring TCRs were grouped using DBSCAN, and TCRdist sequence similarity was added for clustering within HLA-allele-positive subsets. Co-occurrence clustering excluded repertoires with fewer than 30,000 or more than 120,000 public chains, plus five with anomalous nucleotide sharing. Entries here come from immuneACCESS through TCRdb and include only in-frame sequences with V and J called. Some clones fail to appear in such tables; in the studies checked, an unresolved V gene covers under half of the shortfall, and the cause of the remainder is unknown. V and J calls plus clone size are reproduced from that table; the DNA served to infer D and trimming. A total of about 55,000 clones appear in this sample, about 69% of them only once. The top ten clones comprise about 35% of the sample.

CDR1 and CDR2, per the germline V gene (reference sequence), are MNHEY and SMNVEV. There are 16 amino acids in the CDR3, from cysteine to phenylalanine inclusive. Only the CDR3 region is kept as DNA, spanning 48 bases read in frame from base 1. V is pruned by 3 bases and J by 6 bases, leaving 11 bases of the junction without a gene match. The data belong to a study of cytomegalovirus exposure and HLA in healthy donors (dated by TCRdb to 2016 to 2017). Regarding the study in general: An earlier analysis of roughly 610 of the donors reported 250 to 350 Gb of sequence data and 95 million to 120 million unique TCR beta sequences obtained from around 180 million T cells. Class I and class II HLA loci were covered by the typing at four-digit resolution. Rather than drawing on any new phenotypic data, the later analysis identified candidate immune exposures from TCR beta sequences and the way those sequences occurred across donors. Among the roughly 400 genotyped donors, about 83% belonged to the genetic ancestry cluster associated with self-reported Caucasian donors. Typing coverage varied by locus: roughly 629-630 donors for A, B, C, DRB1 and DQB1; around 560 for DQA1; around 570 for DPA1; approximately 470 for DPB1. Donor age, sex, ethnicity and CMV serostatus were compiled alongside the repertoire data. The study used immunosequencing to profile the T cell repertoires of some 600 subjects and linked those repertoires to cytomegalovirus serostatus. An earlier analysis of nearly 600 of the donors applied high-throughput TCR beta sequencing to assess whether each TCR beta V gene segment acted as functional or pseudogenic. An early release that covered roughly 600 HLA-typed donors contained approximately 300 gigabases of sequencing data and about 93 million unique TCR sequences. A later genetic analysis took genome-wide SNP genotypes for about 65% of the 666 donors and used that subset as a discovery cohort. The study aimed to test whether signatures of past pathogen exposure could be identified by cataloging public T cell receptors. The study combined high-throughput TCR immunosequencing, statistical association of individual TCRs with disease status, and machine learning to predict cytomegalovirus infection status. Along with the 666-subject first cohort, a separate validation cohort of over 90 different subjects was used. Every repertoire in the discovery cohort had been generated on one and the same sequencing platform. Four to six DR-DQ haplotypes were handled as single units for association and clustering, since linkage in the cohort was strong. Among about 360 genotyped donors of the cohort, an average of about 240,000 unique TCR beta nucleotide sequences were sequenced per donor, around 20% of them non-productive. In a later analysis, previously published TCR beta repertoires from 550 to 750 donors were re-analyzed and high-resolution HLA genotyping was added so that TCR occurrence patterns could be studied. Broad study findings and their caveats: The earlier analysis of 450 to 700 of the donors excluded some 15 rarely observed V segments, including chromosome 9 orphons, because counts were too low. In a later analysis, TCR association rates were found to vary across HLA loci, with the most associated TCRs seen for DRB1 alleles and the fewest for HLA-C alleles. V-gene and J-gene trimming of TCR beta chains was associated with a missense DCLRE1C variant in a later genetic analysis, and the association was replicated in an independent cohort. A further reported finding was that TCR beta sequences accurately predicted the HLA-A and HLA-B alleles for most subjects in the first cohort. Specific HLA alleles were associated with 16,951 TCR beta sequences at a false discovery rate of 0.05 in a later analysis. Several of the top co-occurrence clusters appeared to be linked to parvovirus B19, influenza, CMV and Epstein-Barr virus, according to a later analysis. Because HLA typing was unavailable for some donors at each locus, only the typed subset was used in association tests. A later analysis found that HLA-associated TCR beta chains were more clonally expanded and had lower generation probabilities than equally common non-associated chains. In vitro tests confirmed that a few of the cytomegalovirus-associated TCR beta chains recognize cytomegalovirus antigens. Roughly uniform sequencing depth across donors was assumed in presence/absence analyses, although this assumption may not hold. In this cohort, only TCR beta chains were sequenced, and detectable features were limited by the absence of alpha or paired-chain data. A cluster of highly shared sequence variants was judged likely to be a technical artifact of the sequencing pipeline. In both the original and validation cohorts, the classifier was reported to diagnose cytomegalovirus status with high specificity and sensitivity. According to the authors, the approach could potentially be generalized to other disease states and immunological phenotypes. The 87-base-pair reads could not distinguish some IMGT-functional V segments, including TRBV6-2 and TRBV6-3, so those segments were excluded. An earlier analysis of around 600 of the donors showed that most TCR beta V segments appeared in productive rearrangements either about 87% or about 30% of the time, which broadly matched IMGT annotations. According to a later analysis, most CMV-associated TCR beta chains appeared to be HLA-restricted, and the HLA associations seemed to be driven largely by CMV exposure. The study gave a list of about 170 TCR beta chains associated with cytomegalovirus. For the cohort, immune exposure information was limited to CMV serostatus. Strong co-occurrence of HLA alleles, especially DR and DQ, made assigning TCR associations to individual alleles difficult. Correlated functional status among segregating V segments might be attributable to linkage disequilibrium, but an unknown experimental factor could not be ruled out. Most TCR sequences were seen in very few donors, while some public TCRs were found in many individuals. In a later genetic analysis, fewer N-insertions in productive TCRs were reported among donors in an Asian-associated ancestry cluster than the approximately 670-donor mean.

The cohort was made up of under 800 healthy bone marrow donors. Cohort members were all nominally healthy when sampled, although unrecorded immune exposures were likely present. The donor was CMV seropositive and belonged to the group of 250 to 350 seropositive cohort members. Each donor provided a peripheral blood sample, and peripheral blood mononuclear cells were used for TCR beta sequencing. Genomic DNA was extracted from the blood cell samples with the Qiagen DNeasy Blood Extraction Kit. The sample taken for sequencing was PBMCs. The sequence links TRBV27 to TRBJ1-5, with 7 bases in between that match TRBD1. The clonotype comes from a man aged 35 to 55 in good health and CMV-seropositive. The nucleotides read TGTGCCAGCAGTTTCCGACAGGGTCCAACTCTTCAGCCCCAGCATTTT. Translated, this is CASSFRQGPTLQPQHF.